This T cell receptor beta chain emerged from a study of T cell responses to AZD1222 COVID-19 vaccine (dated by TCRdb to the early 2020s). Concerning the study at large: A total of 233 trial participants underwent TCR sequencing, of whom 200 to 220 received two doses of AZD1222 and about 26 received two doses of the MenACWY control vaccine. Trial participants were enrolled into age subgroups of 18-55, 56-69 and 70-plus years, which contained about 160, 30 and 59 TCR-sequenced participants, respectively. Study-level results and caveats: CD4 TCRs associated with the vaccine covered the entire spike protein, and the dominant responses were in regions 160-218 and 743-854. Epitopes outside the regions mutated in the B.1.351 and B.1.1.7 variants were reportedly recognized by nearly half of the unique spike-specific TCRs. Because no samples from the day 14 peak response were available, repertoires could be characterized only after the peak T cell response. After two AZD1222 doses, both the breadth and the depth of spike-specific TCRs were significantly higher than at day 0 and than in MenACWY recipients. Conclusions about previously exposed vaccinees were limited because only six AZD1222 recipients were SARS-CoV-2 seropositive at baseline. The 56-69-year group was small, and its depth increase did not reach significance, likely because of low power. Participants were mostly white British and included more females than males, and it was suggested by the authors that clonal diversity may have been underestimated.

This sample's time point label indicates: baseline before first vaccination. The intended sense of this specimen's treatment or condition label: meningococcal conjugate vaccine given as trial control. The vaccinee samples were drawn from two UK trials, COV001 and COV002, one of which was a single-blind randomized controlled phase 2/3 trial testing AZD1222 (ChAdOx1 nCoV-19) in healthy adults. For TCRbeta chain sequencing, PBMC samples from trial participants were taken at day 0 and at day 28 after the second dose. The CDR3 regions of human TCRbeta chains were subjected to immunosequencing. Under the source paper's analysis protocol: TCRs in the repertoires were matched against a reference library of SARS-CoV-2-specific TCRs that had been generated with the MIRA antigen-specificity platform. Breadth meant the fraction of unique TCRs that were SARS-CoV-2-associated, whereas depth meant the fraction of total T cells that were SARS-CoV-2-associated. Using the MIRA data, each spike-specific TCR was mapped to the spike region that the TCR reacts to and placed in a CD4 or CD8 class. Log10-transformed breadth and depth values were compared by one-way ANOVA with Sidak's multiple comparisons tests. TCRdb provides this immuneACCESS table in a form limited to in-frame rearrangements. Some clones are lacking; in checked studies, under half of them reflect an unresolved V gene, and why the rest are absent is not known. Clone size and the V and J calls come from that table; the DNA yielded D and trimming. The sample table holds 57,000 or so clones, of which approximately 85% were seen once. About 20% of the sample goes to the ten largest clones.

A word on this clone: The antigen it binds to is not known. No base quality information exists; no much larger clone differs at one position.

The sequence came from an adult in good health. Material: peripheral blood, obtained on day 0 of MenACWY control vaccination.

CDR3 loop: CASSLLGGRTEQYF. The nucleotide sequence is TGTGCCAGCAGCCTACTAGGCGGGAGAACTGAGCAGTACTTC. The rearranged segments are TRBV11-2 and TRBJ2-7, and 7 bases in between align with TRBD2. From the cysteine through the phenylalanine, the CDR3 covers 14 amino acids. The only DNA kept is the CDR3, 42 bases in frame from the first base. Reading the germline V gene gives CDR1 SGHAT and CDR2 FQNNGV. V lost 5 bases and J lost 7 bases, and the count of bases not matched to a germline gene is 11.